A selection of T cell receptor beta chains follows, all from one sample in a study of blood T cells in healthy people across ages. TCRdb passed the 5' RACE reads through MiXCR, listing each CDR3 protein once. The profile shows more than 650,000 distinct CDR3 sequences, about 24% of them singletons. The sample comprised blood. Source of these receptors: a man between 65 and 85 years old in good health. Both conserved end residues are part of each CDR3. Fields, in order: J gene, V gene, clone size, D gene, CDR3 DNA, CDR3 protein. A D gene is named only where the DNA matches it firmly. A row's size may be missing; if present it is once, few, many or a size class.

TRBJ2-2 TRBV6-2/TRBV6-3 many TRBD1 TGTGCCAGCAGACCACAGGGGGTACGGGGCACCGGGGAGCTGTTTTTT CASRPQGVRGTGELFF
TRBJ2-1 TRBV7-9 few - TGTGCCAGCAGCTTATGGGGAGTTGCGGACAATGAGCAGTTCTTC CASSLWGVADNEQFF
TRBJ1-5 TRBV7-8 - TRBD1 TGTGCCAGCAGCTCGCCGGGACAGGGGTTTGATCAGCCCCAGCATTTT CASSSPGQGFDQPQHF
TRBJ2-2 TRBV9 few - TGTGCCAGCAGCGTAAGACAGCTCACCGGGGAGCTGTTTTTT CASSVRQLTGELFF
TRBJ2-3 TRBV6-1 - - TGTGCCAGCACTCCTGGGACAAACACAGATACGCAGTATTTT CASTPGTNTDTQYF
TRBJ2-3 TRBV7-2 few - TGTGCCAGCAGCTTAGATTCGGCGGGCTACACAGATACGCAGTATTTT CASSLDSAGYTDTQYF
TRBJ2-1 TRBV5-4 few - TGTGCCAGCAGCTTTGGGCAGAGCTACAATGAGCAGTTCTTC CASSFGQSYNEQFF
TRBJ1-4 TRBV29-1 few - TGCAGCGTTGAATTGCCAGGGGCGGGGGAAAAACTGTTTTTT CSVELPGAGEKLFF
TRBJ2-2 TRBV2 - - TGTGCCAGCGGGTCGGGATTCGGGGAGCTGTTTTTT CASGSGFGELFF
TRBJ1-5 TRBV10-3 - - TGTGCCATCAGTGAGTCGATACAGGGCAATCAGCCCCAGCATTTT CAISESIQGNQPQHF
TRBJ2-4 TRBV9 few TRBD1 TGTGCCAGCAGCACCGGACAGGGGGTAGCGGGAAACATTCAGTACTTC CASSTGQGVAGNIQYF
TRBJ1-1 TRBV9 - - TGTGCCAGCAGCGAGGGACTGCACACTGAAGCTTTCTTT CASSEGLHTEAFF
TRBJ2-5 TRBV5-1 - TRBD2 TGCGCCAGCAGCTTGGCTTACGGGGGGGCCGAAGAGACCCAGTACTTC CASSLAYGGAEETQYF
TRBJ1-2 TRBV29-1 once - - CSASGTVNYGCTF
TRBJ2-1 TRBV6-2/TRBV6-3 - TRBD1 TGTGCCAGCAAAAACAGGGGGATCTCCTACAATGAGCAGTTCTTC CASKNRGISYNEQFF
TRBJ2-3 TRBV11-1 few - TGTGCCAGCAGCTTAGAGGTTGGAGGAAGGGATACGCAGTATTTT CASSLEVGGRDTQYF
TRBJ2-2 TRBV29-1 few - TGCAGCGTCGAAGGGAACACCGGGGAGCTGTTTTTT CSVEGNTGELFF